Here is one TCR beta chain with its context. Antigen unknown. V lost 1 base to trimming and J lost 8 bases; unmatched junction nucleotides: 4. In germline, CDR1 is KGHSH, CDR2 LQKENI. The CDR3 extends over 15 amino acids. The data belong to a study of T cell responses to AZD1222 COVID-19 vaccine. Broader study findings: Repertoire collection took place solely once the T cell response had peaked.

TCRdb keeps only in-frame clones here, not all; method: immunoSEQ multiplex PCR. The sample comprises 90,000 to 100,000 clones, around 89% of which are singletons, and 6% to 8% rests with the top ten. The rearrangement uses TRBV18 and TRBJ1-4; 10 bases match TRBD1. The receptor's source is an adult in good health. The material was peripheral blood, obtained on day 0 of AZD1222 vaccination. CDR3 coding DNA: TGTGCCAGCTCACCACTCGGACAGGGGGGAGAAAAACTGTTTTTT. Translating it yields CASSPLGQGGEKLFF.